This TCR beta chain originates from a study of follicular helper T cells after annual influenza vaccination. As to this clone: The antigen remains undetermined.

TCRdb's copy holds only in-frame clones and misses some; the assay was immunoSEQ multiplex PCR. The data hold about 9,900 clones, with more than 65% observed a single time. Study-level points and caveats: Just 10-20% of cells analyzed had recovered productive TCRB sequences. ICOS+CD38+ cTfh clonality tracked population frequency, and its change tracked circulating plasmablast change.

Time point here: 2013-2014 season, 7 days after vaccination. Between roughly 35 and 110 mL of blood was drawn per time point. The CDR3 covers 15 residues. Germline V gene data show CDR1 as MNHNS and CDR2 as SASEGT. V was pared by 10 bases and J by 4 bases, with 10 bases of the junction left unmatched. J is TRBJ1-2 and V is TRBV6-1, with 12 bases identical to TRBD1. The sample in question was CXCR5- memory CD4+ T cells sorted from blood, obtained 7 days after influenza vaccination. This receptor was identified in an adult who received the influenza vaccine. CDR3 sequence: CAIPRDRGLTYGYTF. CDR3 coding DNA: TGTGCCATCCCTCGGGACAGGGGGCTGACCTATGGCTACACCTTC.